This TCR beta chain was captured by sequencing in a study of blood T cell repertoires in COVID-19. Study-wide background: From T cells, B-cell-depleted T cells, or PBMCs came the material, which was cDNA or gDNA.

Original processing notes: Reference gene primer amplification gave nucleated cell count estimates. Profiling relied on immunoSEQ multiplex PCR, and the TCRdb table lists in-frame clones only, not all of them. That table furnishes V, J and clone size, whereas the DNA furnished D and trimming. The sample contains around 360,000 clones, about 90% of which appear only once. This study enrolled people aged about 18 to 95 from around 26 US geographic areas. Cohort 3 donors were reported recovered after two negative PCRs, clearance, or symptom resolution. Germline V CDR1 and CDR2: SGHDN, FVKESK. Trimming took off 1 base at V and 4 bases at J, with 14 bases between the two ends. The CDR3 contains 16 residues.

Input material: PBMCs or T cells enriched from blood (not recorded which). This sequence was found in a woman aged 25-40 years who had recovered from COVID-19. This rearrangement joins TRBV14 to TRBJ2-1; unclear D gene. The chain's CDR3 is CASSQGERMMYNEQFF. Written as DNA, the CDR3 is TGTGCCAGCAGCCAAGGCGAGCGAATGATGTACAATGAGCAGTTCTTC.